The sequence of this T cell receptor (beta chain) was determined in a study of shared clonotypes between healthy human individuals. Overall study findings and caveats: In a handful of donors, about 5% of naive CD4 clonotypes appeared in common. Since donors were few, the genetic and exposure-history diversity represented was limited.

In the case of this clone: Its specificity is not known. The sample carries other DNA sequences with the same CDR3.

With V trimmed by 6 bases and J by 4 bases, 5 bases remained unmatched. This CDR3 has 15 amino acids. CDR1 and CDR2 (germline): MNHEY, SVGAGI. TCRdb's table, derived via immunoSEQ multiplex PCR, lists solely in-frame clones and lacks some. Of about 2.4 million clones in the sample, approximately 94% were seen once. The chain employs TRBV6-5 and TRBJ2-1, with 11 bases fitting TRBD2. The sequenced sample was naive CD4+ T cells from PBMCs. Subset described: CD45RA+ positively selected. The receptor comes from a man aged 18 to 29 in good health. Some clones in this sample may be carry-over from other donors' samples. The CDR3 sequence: CASSLRLAGYNEQFF. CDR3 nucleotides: TGTGCCAGCAGCCTTAGACTAGCGGGATACAATGAGCAGTTCTTC.